This entry lists 10 T cell receptor beta chains sequenced from one sample in a study of identifying expanded T cells in peripheral blood. The repertoire was sequenced with immunoSEQ multiplex PCR; TCRdb's copy has only in-frame clones and lacks some. The table shows approximately 110,000 clones, with about 88% occurring only once. Material for sequencing was blood. The source is a person aged 18 to 75 in good health.

This clone has a single count. V is TRBV10-3 and J is TRBJ1-1, with a tentative D call TRBD1 (5 bases). The CDR3 is 14 amino acids. Germline V CDR1 and CDR2: ENHRY, SYGVKD. V was trimmed by 1 base and J by 5 bases, leaving 11 bases between them. In DNA form, the CDR3 reads TGTGCCATCAGTGAGTTGGGGGAACAAACTGAAGCTTTCTTT. Translation: CAISELGEQTEAFF.

This chain joins TRBV6-5 and TRBJ1-1; 7 bases agree with TRBD1. The germline gives CDR1 MNHEY, CDR2 SVGAGI. The CDR3 has 13 residues. Trimming took 8 bases from V and 6 from J; bases not matched to a gene: 9. The CDR3 nucleotides read TGTGCCAGCTTTCCGGGACAGTTTTCTGAAGCTTTCTTT. Amino acid sequence: CASFPGQFSEAFF.

The table lists this clone with a count of one. The rearrangement joins TRBV5-6 to TRBJ2-1; TRBD2 agrees at 16 bases. The CDR3 is 17 residues long. Looked up from germline, CDR1 is SGHDT and CDR2 is YYEEEE. V shed 6 bases and J 7 bases; nucleotides not matched to a gene: 10. CDR3 protein: CASIPFSGLAGGNEQFF. Here the CDR3 DNA reads TGTGCCAGCATCCCATTCTCGGGACTAGCGGGAGGGAATGAGCAGTTCTTC.

V gene TRBV11-2 combines with J gene TRBJ2-7; 10 bases match TRBD1. The V and J ends lost 6 bases and 4 bases, in that order; junction bases with no gene match: 12. CDR1 and CDR2 (germline): SGHAT, FQNNGV. The CDR3 totals 16 residues. The CDR3 sequence is CASRETGGEKRYEQYF. For the CDR3, the DNA is TGTGCCAGCAGGGAGACAGGGGGCGAAAAGAGATACGAGCAGTACTTC.

The chain joins TRBV18 to TRBJ1-6, with D possibly TRBD1 on 6 matching bases. The CDR3 is made up of 15 amino acids. The V end was cut by 8 bases, the J end by 7 bases, with 18 bases between. The germline V gene encodes CDR1 KGHSH and CDR2 LQKENI. The CDR3 protein is CASTDQGRGNSPLHF. As DNA, the CDR3 is TGTGCCAGCACGGACCAGGGGCGTGGAAATTCACCCCTCCACTTT.

The J gene is TRBJ1-5, the V gene TRBV11-2; TRBD1 matches 7 bases. V gave up 0 bases and J gave up 4 bases; unmatched junction bases: 3. CDR1 and CDR2 (germline): SGHAT, FQNNGV. CDR3 length equals 15 residues. CDR3 region: CASSLDRQGNQPQHF. DNA for the CDR3: TGTGCCAGCAGCTTAGACCGACAGGGAAATCAGCCCCAGCATTTT.

V usage is TRBV30 and J usage is TRBJ1-2, with D perhaps TRBD1 (5 bases). The germline V gene has CDR1 GTSNPN and CDR2 SVGIG (reference sequence). Trimming cost V 0 bases and J 3 bases, with 11 bases left between them. This CDR3 has 14 amino acids. CDR3 coding DNA: TGTGCCTGGAGTGTATCAGGGACCTACTATGGCTACACCTTC. Translation gives CAWSVSGTYYGYTF.

The CDR3 coding sequence is TGTGCCATCAGGGAGGGGTCCGGGGAGCTGTTTTTT. Translation gives CAIREGSGELFF. This sequence joins TRBV10-3 and TRBJ2-2, with a tentative D call TRBD2 (6 bases). The CDR3 has 12 amino acids. Germline-derived CDR1 and CDR2 are ENHRY and SYGVKD. The germline V and J ends were trimmed by 6 bases and 6 bases, with 8 bases remaining between them.

The chain couples TRBV28 to TRBJ2-1; tentative D call: TRBD2 (5 bases). The V end lost 3 bases, the J end lost 7 bases, and 10 bases lay between the germline ends. The CDR3 is 13 residues long. Per germline, CDR1 MDHEN and CDR2 SYDVKM. In DNA, the CDR3 is TGTGCCAGCAGTTTCTCTAGCTTGAATGAGCAGTTCTTC. Translating it yields CASSFSSLNEQFF.

The J gene is TRBJ2-3, the V gene TRBV2; 7 bases agree with TRBD2. V dropped 7 bases and J dropped 2; count of bases not matched to a gene: 9. The CDR3 sequence is 15 residues long. Germline-derived CDR1 and CDR2 are SNHLY and FYNNEI. The CDR3 spells CASKIRDYNTDTQYF. DNA of the CDR3: TGTGCCAGCAAGATCCGGGACTACAACACAGATACGCAGTATTTT.